This T cell receptor (beta chain) stems from a study of Graves' ophthalmopathy and Graves' hyperthyroidism. Investigators amplified TCR beta CDR3 regions from RNA transcripts. HTBI primers served in a first-round RT-PCR, which a second-round multiplex PCR followed. TCRdb independently ran MiXCR on the multiplex PCR reads; one entry per CDR3 protein. The sample lists about 180,000 distinct CDR3 sequences; 37% were seen once. V was clipped by 5 bases and J by 2 bases; unmatched bases: 4. Germline lookup yields CDR1 SNHLY and CDR2 FYNNEI. The CDR3 spans 15 residues. This clonotype was counted ten times or more.

This clonotype was sampled from a woman aged 40 to 49 with Graves' ophthalmopathy. Sequencing input: peripheral blood. The chain has TRBV2 and TRBJ1-3; 9 bases agree with TRBD1. The CDR3 sequence is CASSLWTGAGNTIYF. CDR3 coding DNA: TGTGCCAGCAGTTTATGGACAGGGGCTGGAAACACCATATATTTT. The full variable domain, with the rest looked up from reference TRBV2 and TRBJ1-3, is EPEVTQTPSHQVTQMGQEVILRCVPISNHLYFYWYRQILGQKVEFLVSFYNNEISEKSEIFDDQFSVERPDGSNFTLKIRSTKLEDSAMYFCASSLWTGAGNTIYFGEGSWLTVV.